A single sample gave rise to the 9 T cell receptor beta chains below, sequenced in a study of T cell repertoires in cytomegalovirus infection. Each CDR3 protein gets one entry after TCRdb re-called the reads with MiXCR. This table holds over 150,000 distinct CDR3 sequences, approximately 14% found once. The sequenced sample was PBMCs. These receptors all stem from a human donor in good health (CMV status not recorded). Some clones in this sample may be carry-over from other donors' samples.

This clonotype occurred a few times. V gene TRBV5-1 combines with J gene TRBJ2-1; TRBD2 matches 8 bases. The CDR3 extends over 14 amino acids. CDR1 SGHRS and CDR2 YFSETQ come from the germline V gene. V lost 5 bases and J lost 7; bases outside the gene matches: 8. The CDR3 nucleotides read TGCGCCAGCAGAGTTAGCGGGGCCGGGAATGAGCAGTTCTTC. Amino acid sequence: CASRVSGAGNEQFF.

This clonotype was picked up many times. The chain has TRBV12-3 or TRBV12-4 and TRBJ2-2; 10 nucleotides line up with TRBD1. CDR3 length equals 15 residues. The V segment lost 6 bases and the J segment 4 bases; nucleotides outside the gene matches: 5. CDR3 in DNA: TGTGCCAGCAGCAGGGACAGGGGCGTCACCGGGGAGCTGTTTTTT. Its translation: CASSRDRGVTGELFF.

This clonotype was seen at least ten times. The CDR3 is CASSFPGLYNEQFF. The CDR3 DNA follows: TGTGCCAGCAGCTTCCCAGGGCTCTACAATGAGCAGTTCTTC. This chain joins TRBV7-2 and TRBJ2-1, with D possibly TRBD1 on 5 matching bases. CDR1 and CDR2 from the germline V gene are SGHTA and FQGNSA. CDR3 size: 14 residues. Trimming cost V 3 bases and J 3 bases, with 9 bases left between them.

Ten or more counts support this clonotype. The rearrangement uses TRBV5-6 and TRBJ2-5, with 9 bases aligning to TRBD1. The CDR3 spans 14 residues. Per germline, CDR1 SGHDT and CDR2 YYEEEE. V lost 3 bases and J lost 4; bases outside the gene matches: 4. This CDR3 is CASSSDRGGETQYF. CDR3 in DNA: TGTGCCAGCAGCTCGGACAGGGGTGGAGAGACCCAGTACTTC. Complete variable domain (other parts from reference TRBV5-6 and TRBJ2-5): DAGVTQSPTHLIKTRGQQVTLRCSPKSGHDTVSWYQQALGQGPQFIFQYYEEEERQRGNFPDRFSGHQFPNYSSELNVNALLLGDSALYLCASSSDRGGETQYFGPGTRLLVL.

This clonotype was found a few times. The V gene is TRBV5-6, the J gene TRBJ2-1; 9 bases map to TRBD2. J gave up 6 bases and V 2 bases, and 6 bases lay outside the gene matches. The V gene's germline CDR1 is SGHDT and CDR2 YYEEEE. The CDR3 covers 15 residues. As DNA, the CDR3 is TGTGCCAGCAGCTTCCGGACTAGCGCAGGCAATGAGCAGTTCTTC. Protein product: CASSFRTSAGNEQFF.

The J gene is TRBJ1-5, the V gene TRBV27; weak D call: TRBD1 (5 bases). The V gene lost 8 bases and the J gene lost 3 bases, with 17 bases spanning the gap. CDR3 length equals 15 residues. CDR1 is MNHEY, CDR2 SMNVEV, per germline (reference sequence). The CDR3 loop reads CASSLDKGTNQPQHF. The CDR3 bases are TGTGCCAGCTCGCTGGACAAGGGAACCAATCAGCCCCAGCATTTT.

There are many counts of this clonotype. The chain is built from TRBV7-2 and TRBJ2-3; D ambiguous. This CDR3 region has 15 residues. The V gene lost 2 bases and the J gene lost 1 base, with 10 bases spanning the gap. Germline values: CDR1 SGHTA, CDR2 FQGNSA. CDR3 region: CASSLSDGRTDTQYF. The CDR3 bases are TGTGCCAGCAGCTTATCAGACGGACGCACAGATACGCAGTATTTT.

This chain links TRBV15 with TRBJ2-1; D is uncertain. There are 14 residues in the CDR3. V gave up 1 base and J gave up 9 bases, with 13 bases separating them. CDR1 and CDR2 (germline): LNHNV, YYDKDF (reference sequence). The CDR3 region is CATSRAAVYGEQFF. The CDR3 DNA follows: TGTGCCACCAGCAGAGCGGCGGTATACGGTGAGCAGTTCTTC.

This clonotype was recorded a few times. This chain uses TRBV12-3 or TRBV12-4 with TRBJ1-5; D perhaps matches TRBD1 (6 bases). The CDR3 loop spans 14 amino acids. Between the trimmed V and J ends, which lost 1 base and 7 bases, there was a span of 11 bases. CDR3 DNA sequence: TGTGCCAGCAGTTTAGACAGGGTGGACCAGCCCCAGCATTTT. This encodes CASSLDRVDQPQHF.